These 9 T cell receptor beta chains originate from one sample sequenced in a study of blood T cell repertoires in COVID-19 (dated by TCRdb to 2018 to 2020). Libraries were prepared through the immunoSEQ multiplex PCR assay. TCRdb's version of the immuneACCESS table is confined to in-frame rearrangements and falls short of the full clone set. An unresolved V gene accounts for under half of the shortfall where checked; the remainder is of unknown origin. For this sample the table gives under 250,000 clones, of which roughly 94% were detected only once. The biggest ten clones account for around 1.2% of the sample. The sequenced sample was peripheral blood. These receptors were collected from a man aged 25-45 years with acute or convalescent COVID-19.

This chain uses TRBV5-1 with TRBJ2-1; D possibly corresponds to TRBD1 (5 bases). The CDR3 loop spans 15 amino acids. The V gene lost 0 bases and the J gene lost 6 bases, with 13 bases spanning the gap. In germline, CDR1 is SGHRS, CDR2 YFSETQ. Here the CDR3 DNA reads TGCGCCAGCAGCTTGGGTGTCAGGGTGGGCAATGAGCAGTTCTTC. This translates into CASSLGVRVGNEQFF.

V is TRBV6-6 and J is TRBJ1-1; no clear D. Germline CDR1 is MNHNY and CDR2 is SVGAGI (reference sequence). Trimming pared 5 bases from V and 11 bases from J, leaving 12 bases between. This CDR3 contains 11 residues. The CDR3 DNA sequence: TGTGCCAGCAGTACGAGGATGGGTGCTTTCTTT. It encodes CASSTRMGAFF.

The chain links TRBV12-5 to TRBJ1-5; D uncertain. Trimming took off 8 bases at V and 7 bases at J, with 21 bases between the two ends. This CDR3 region has 15 residues. Germline CDR1 LGHNT, CDR2 FRNRAP. Written as DNA, the CDR3 is TGTGCTAGTACCCCACCGGGGAAGGTAGGGCAGCCCCAGCATTTT. This encodes CASTPPGKVGQPQHF.

This chain connects TRBV7-9 to TRBJ2-2, with 9 nucleotides matching TRBD1. CDR3 length: 15 amino acids. Unmatched junction bases numbered 4, after V lost 3 bases and J lost 5 bases. Per the germline V gene, CDR1 is SEHNR and CDR2 is FQNEAQ (reference sequence). The CDR3 loop reads CASSFGTGSTGELFF. The CDR3 region has the DNA TGTGCCAGCAGCTTCGGGACAGGGTCAACCGGGGAGCTGTTTTTT.

CDR3 nucleotide sequence: TGTGCCAGCAGTTCACAGGGGTACACTGAAGCTTTCTTT. This gives the protein CASSSQGYTEAFF. The chain couples TRBV6-6 to TRBJ1-1; 7 bases match TRBD1. The germline gives CDR1 MNHNY, CDR2 SVGAGI (reference sequence). This CDR3 is built from 13 residues. Losses at the gene ends were 4 bases for V and 3 bases for J; bases not matched to a gene: 2.

The V call is TRBV6-5, the J call TRBJ2-7, with D perhaps TRBD1 (8 bases). V was shortened by 6 bases and J by 7 bases, with 16 bases between the two germline ends. Germline V CDR1 and CDR2: MNHEY, SVGAGI. The CDR3 is made up of 13 amino acids. The CDR3 DNA reads TGTGCCAGCAGCTCGAACAGGGGGGGAGAGCAGTACTTC. Translated: CASSSNRGGEQYF.

In this sample, this clone turned up once. In nucleotides, the CDR3 is TGTGCCAGCAGCTACCGGACAGGGGCTGGGGCCAACGTCCTGACTTTC. Amino acid sequence: CASSYRTGAGANVLTF. The chain has TRBV6-5 and TRBJ2-6; 9 nucleotides line up with TRBD1. Trimming took 6 bases from V and 2 from J; bases not matched to a gene: 5. This CDR3 contains 16 residues. In germline, CDR1 is MNHEY, CDR2 SVGAGI.

The CDR3 is CASSLVVCALHF. The DNA of the CDR3 is TGTGCCAGCAGCTTAGTAGTGTGTGCCCTCCACTTT. This sequence joins TRBV7-6 and TRBJ1-6; no clear D. Between the trimmed V and J ends, which lost 1 base and 14 bases, there was a span of 9 bases. Germline V gene sequence: CDR1 SGHVS, CDR2 FNYEAQ. This CDR3 region has 12 residues.

The gene calls are TRBV9 and TRBJ2-3; possibly TRBD1 for D (5 bases). This CDR3 is 15 amino acids long. V was shortened by 4 bases and J by 4 bases, with 16 bases between the two germline ends. Germline values: CDR1 SGDLS, CDR2 YYNGEE. CDR3 protein: CASSLGPFGSDTQYF. The DNA for the CDR3 is TGTGCCAGCAGCCTGGGGCCCTTCGGGTCAGATACGCAGTATTTT.